This TCR beta chain was recorded in a study of patients and donors after allogeneic stem cell transplantation. Each CDR3 protein gets one entry after TCRdb re-called the RT-PCR reads with MiXCR. The sample includes about 90,000 distinct CDR3 sequences, roughly 48% of them seen just once. Sequenced material: blood, either unsorted or a sorted T cell fraction (not recorded which). This receptor was obtained from a human donor who was either an allogeneic HSCT recipient or a stem cell or donor lymphocyte infusion donor (not recorded which). It is not recorded whose cells these are; they may come from a transplant donor.

In DNA form, the CDR3 reads TGTGCCAGCAGAGAGGACACACGCTATGGCTACACCTTC. It encodes CASREDTRYGYTF. The rearrangement joins TRBV28 to TRBJ1-2, with D possibly TRBD1 on 5 matching bases. Trimming took off 6 bases at V and 4 bases at J, with 12 bases between the two ends. The germline V gene has CDR1 MDHEN and CDR2 SYDVKM. The CDR3 length is 13 residues.